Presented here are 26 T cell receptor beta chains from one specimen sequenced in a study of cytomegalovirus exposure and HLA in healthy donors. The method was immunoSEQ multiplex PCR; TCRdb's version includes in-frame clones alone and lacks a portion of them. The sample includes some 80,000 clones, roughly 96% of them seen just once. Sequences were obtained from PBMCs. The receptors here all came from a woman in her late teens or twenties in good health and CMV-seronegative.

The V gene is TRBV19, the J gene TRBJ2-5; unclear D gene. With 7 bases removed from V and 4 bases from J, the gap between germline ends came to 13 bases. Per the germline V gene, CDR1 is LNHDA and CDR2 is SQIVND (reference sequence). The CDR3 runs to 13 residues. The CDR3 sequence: CASTSLVGETQYF. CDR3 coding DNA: TGTGCCAGTACCAGCCTAGTTGGAGAGACCCAGTACTTC.

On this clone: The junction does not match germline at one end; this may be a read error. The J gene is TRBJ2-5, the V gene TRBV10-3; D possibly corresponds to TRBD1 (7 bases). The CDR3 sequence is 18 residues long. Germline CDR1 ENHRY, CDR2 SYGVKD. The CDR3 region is CAIQGALSGGPGEETRYF. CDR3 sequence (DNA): TGTGCCATCCAGGGCGCCCTCTCAGGGGGGCCGGGGGAGGAGACCCGGTACTTC.

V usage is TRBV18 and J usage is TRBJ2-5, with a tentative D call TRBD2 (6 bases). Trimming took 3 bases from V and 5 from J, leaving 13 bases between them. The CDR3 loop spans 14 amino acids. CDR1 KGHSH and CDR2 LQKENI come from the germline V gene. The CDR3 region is CASSPLAGSETQYF. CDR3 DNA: TGTGCCAGCTCACCCCTCGCGGGGTCGGAGACCCAGTACTTC.

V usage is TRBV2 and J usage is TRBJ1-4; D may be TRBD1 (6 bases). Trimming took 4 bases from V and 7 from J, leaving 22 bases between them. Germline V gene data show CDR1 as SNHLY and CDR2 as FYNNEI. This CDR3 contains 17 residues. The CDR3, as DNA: TGTGCCAGCAGTGGGGGGCAGTCCAGAGGGGCGGCTGAAAAACTGTTTTTT. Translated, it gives CASSGGQSRGAAEKLFF.

Written as DNA, the CDR3 is TGTGCCAGCAGCTCGTCGGCAGGTTCCTACGAGCAGTACTTC. This translates into CASSSSAGSYEQYF. The chain is built from TRBV7-2 and TRBJ2-7; D uncertain. The V gene's germline CDR1 is SGHTA and CDR2 FQGNSA. V lost 4 bases, J lost 1 base, and 11 bases lay in between. The CDR3 is 14 residues long. Using reference TRBV7-2 and TRBJ2-7 for the parts outside the CDR3, the full variable domain is GAGVSQSPSNKVTEKGKDVELRCDPISGHTALYWYRQSLGQGLEFLIYFQGNSAPDKSGLPSDRFSAERTGGSVSTLTIQRTQQEDSAVYLCASSSSAGSYEQYFGPGTRLTVT.

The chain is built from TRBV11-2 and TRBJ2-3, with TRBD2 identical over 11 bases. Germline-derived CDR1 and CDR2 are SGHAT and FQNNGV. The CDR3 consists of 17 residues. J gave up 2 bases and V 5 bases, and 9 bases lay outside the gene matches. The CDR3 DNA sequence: TGTGCCAGCAGCCCCGAGGGACTAGCGGCCGTCACAGATACGCAGTATTTT. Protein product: CASSPEGLAAVTDTQYF.

The CDR3 sequence is CASTLAGGYNEQFF. The CDR3 DNA follows: TGCGCCAGCACATTAGCGGGAGGCTACAATGAGCAGTTCTTC. V and J are TRBV5-1 and TRBJ2-1; 10 bases align to TRBD2. V lost 6 bases and J lost 3; bases outside the gene matches: 3. Germline assignment: CDR1 SGHRS and CDR2 YFSETQ. The CDR3 is 14 amino acids.

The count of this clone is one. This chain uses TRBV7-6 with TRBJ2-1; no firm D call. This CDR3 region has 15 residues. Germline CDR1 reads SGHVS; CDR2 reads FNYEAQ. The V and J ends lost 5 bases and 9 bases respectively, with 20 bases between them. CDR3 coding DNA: TGTGCCAGCAGCCCCCGACTGCAAGAAGTCGGTGAGCAGTTCTTC. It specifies CASSPRLQEVGEQFF.

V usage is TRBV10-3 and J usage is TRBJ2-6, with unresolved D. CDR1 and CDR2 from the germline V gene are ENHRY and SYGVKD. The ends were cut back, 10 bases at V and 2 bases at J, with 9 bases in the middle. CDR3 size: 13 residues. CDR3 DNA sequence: TGTGCCAGTCTCCGGGCTGGGGCCAACGTCCTGACTTTC. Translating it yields CASLRAGANVLTF.

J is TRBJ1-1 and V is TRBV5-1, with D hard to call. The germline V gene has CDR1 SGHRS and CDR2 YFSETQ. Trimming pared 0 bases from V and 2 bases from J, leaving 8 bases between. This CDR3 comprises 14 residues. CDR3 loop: CASSLEQINTEAFF. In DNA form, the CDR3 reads TGCGCCAGCAGCTTGGAACAGATAAACACTGAAGCTTTCTTT.

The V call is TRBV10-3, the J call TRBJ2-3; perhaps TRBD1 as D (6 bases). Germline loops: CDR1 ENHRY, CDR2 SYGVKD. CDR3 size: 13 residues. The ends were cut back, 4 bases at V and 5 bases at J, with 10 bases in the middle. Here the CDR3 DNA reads TGTGCCATCAGTGCTCGAGGGGGAGATACGCAGTATTTT. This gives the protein CAISARGGDTQYF.

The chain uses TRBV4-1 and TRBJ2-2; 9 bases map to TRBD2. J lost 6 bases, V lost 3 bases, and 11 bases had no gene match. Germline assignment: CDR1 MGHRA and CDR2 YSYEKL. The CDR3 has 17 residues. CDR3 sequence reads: CASSHFLAGNTPGELFF. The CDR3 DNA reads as TGCGCCAGCAGCCATTTCCTAGCGGGGAACACACCCGGGGAGCTGTTTTTT.

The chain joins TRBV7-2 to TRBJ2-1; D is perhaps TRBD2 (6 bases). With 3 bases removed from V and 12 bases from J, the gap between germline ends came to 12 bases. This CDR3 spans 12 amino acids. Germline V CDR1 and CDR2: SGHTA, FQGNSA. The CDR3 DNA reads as TGTGCCAGCAGCTTGGGTACGGGGGTGCAGTTCTTC. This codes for CASSLGTGVQFF.

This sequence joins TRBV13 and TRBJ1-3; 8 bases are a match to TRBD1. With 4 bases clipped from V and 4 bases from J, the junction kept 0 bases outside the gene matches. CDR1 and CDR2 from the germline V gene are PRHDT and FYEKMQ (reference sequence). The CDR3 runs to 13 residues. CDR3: CASSWDRGNTIYF. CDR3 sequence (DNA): TGTGCCAGCAGCTGGGACAGGGGAAACACCATATATTTT.

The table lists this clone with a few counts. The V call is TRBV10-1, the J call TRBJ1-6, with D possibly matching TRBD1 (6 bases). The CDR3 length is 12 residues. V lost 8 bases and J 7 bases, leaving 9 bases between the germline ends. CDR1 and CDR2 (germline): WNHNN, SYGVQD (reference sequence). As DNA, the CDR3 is TGCGCCAGCCGGGGACAAAATTCACCCCTCCACTTT. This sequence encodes CASRGQNSPLHF.

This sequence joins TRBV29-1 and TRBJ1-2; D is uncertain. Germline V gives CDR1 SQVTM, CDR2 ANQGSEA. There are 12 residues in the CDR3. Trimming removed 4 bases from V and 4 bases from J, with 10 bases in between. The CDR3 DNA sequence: TGCAGCGTTGTGGAGGGTGGCTATGGCTACACCTTC. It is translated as CSVVEGGYGYTF.

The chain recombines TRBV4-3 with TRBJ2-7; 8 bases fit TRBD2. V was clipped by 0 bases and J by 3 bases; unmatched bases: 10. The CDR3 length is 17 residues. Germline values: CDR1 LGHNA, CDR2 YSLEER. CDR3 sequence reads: CASSQDSASGGFYEQYF. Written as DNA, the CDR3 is TGCGCCAGCAGCCAAGATTCCGCGAGCGGGGGCTTCTACGAGCAGTACTTC.

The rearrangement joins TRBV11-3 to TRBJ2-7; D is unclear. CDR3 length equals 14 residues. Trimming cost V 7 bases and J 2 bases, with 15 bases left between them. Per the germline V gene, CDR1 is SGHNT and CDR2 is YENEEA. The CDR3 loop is CASKQNSNTYEQYF. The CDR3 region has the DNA TGTGCCAGCAAACAGAACTCGAATACCTACGAGCAGTACTTC.

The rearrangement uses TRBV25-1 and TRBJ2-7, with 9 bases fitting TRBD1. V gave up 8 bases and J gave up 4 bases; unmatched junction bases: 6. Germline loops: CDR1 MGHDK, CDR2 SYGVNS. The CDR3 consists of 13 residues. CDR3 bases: TGTGCCAGCCGGGACAGGGATTCTTACGAGCAGTACTTC. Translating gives CASRDRDSYEQYF.

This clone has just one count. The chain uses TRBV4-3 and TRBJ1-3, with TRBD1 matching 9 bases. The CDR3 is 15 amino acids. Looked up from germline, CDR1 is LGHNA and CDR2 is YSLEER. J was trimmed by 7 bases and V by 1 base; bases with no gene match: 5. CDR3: CASSQGGTGRNTIYF. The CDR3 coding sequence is TGCGCCAGCAGCCAAGGCGGGACAGGGAGGAACACCATATATTTT.

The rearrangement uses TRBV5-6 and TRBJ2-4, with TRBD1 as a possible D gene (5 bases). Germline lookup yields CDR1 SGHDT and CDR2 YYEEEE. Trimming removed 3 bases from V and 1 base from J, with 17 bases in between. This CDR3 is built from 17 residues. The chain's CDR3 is CASSSFEPQEAKNIQYF. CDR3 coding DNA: TGTGCCAGCAGCTCATTTGAGCCACAGGAGGCCAAAAACATTCAGTACTTC.

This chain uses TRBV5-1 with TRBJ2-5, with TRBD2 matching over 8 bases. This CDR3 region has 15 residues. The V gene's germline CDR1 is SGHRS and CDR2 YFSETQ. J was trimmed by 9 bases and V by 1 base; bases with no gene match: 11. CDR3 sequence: CASSLTSGVKGAQYF. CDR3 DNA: TGCGCCAGCAGCTTGACTAGCGGAGTCAAGGGGGCCCAGTACTTC.

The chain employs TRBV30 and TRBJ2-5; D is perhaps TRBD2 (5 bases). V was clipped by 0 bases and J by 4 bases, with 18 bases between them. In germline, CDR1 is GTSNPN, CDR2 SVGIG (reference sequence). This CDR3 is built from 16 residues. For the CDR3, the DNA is TGTGCCTGGAGTGTAGAGCAGCGGTCCTGGAGAGAGACCCAGTACTTC. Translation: CAWSVEQRSWRETQYF.

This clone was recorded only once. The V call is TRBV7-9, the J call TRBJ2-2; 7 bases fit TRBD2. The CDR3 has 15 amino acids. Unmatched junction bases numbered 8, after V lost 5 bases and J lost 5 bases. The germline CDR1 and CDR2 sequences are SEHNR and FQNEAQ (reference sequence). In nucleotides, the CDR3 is TGTGCCAGCAGCCCTTCGGGACTACTAACCGGGGAGCTGTTTTTT. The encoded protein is CASSPSGLLTGELFF.

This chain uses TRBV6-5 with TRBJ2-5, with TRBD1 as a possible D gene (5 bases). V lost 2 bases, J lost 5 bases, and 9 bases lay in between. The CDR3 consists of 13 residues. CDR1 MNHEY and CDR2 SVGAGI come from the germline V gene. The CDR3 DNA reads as TGTGCCAGCAGTTACAGGGGTCGGGAGACCCAGTACTTC. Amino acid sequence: CASSYRGRETQYF.

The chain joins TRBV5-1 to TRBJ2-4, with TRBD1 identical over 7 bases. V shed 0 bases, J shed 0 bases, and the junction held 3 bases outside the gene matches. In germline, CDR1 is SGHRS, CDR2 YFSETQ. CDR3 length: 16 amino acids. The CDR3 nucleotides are TGCGCCAGCAGCTTGGGGGACAGACTAGCCAAAAACATTCAGTACTTC. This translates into CASSLGDRLAKNIQYF.